This T cell receptor beta chain stems from a study of human T cells and chemical hapten exposure. Looked up from germline, CDR1 is SQVTM and CDR2 is ANQGSEA. This CDR3 region has 13 residues. Trimming pared 5 bases from V and 3 bases from J, leaving 12 bases between. This clonotype was found once. The time point is: pre-sensitization, week 0. Treatment defined: therapeutic diphenylcyclopropenone sensitization with weekly scalp DPC. Each CDR3 protein is one row after TCRdb ran MiXCR on the RACE reads. The table has tens of thousands of distinct CDR3 sequences, roughly 9.7% seen once. The TCR was taken from a woman between 50 and 59 years old with alopecia areata. Some clones in this sample may be carry-over from other donors' samples. The gene calls are TRBV29-1 and TRBJ2-3; D gene unclear. The material was whole blood, obtained in connection with sensitization to the hapten diphenylcyclopropenone (DPC). The CDR3 coding sequence is TGCAGCGTTCCACGTACTCGGACAGATACGCAGTATTTT. Translated: CSVPRTRTDTQYF.